This section outlines one T cell receptor beta chain sequence together with its context. This clonotype was counted between two and nine times. No cognate antigen has been identified for it. Base-call qualities are not available, and no considerably larger clone is one nucleotide away. The sample originates from a study of T cells after yellow fever vaccination (dated 2019 in TCRdb). For context, the study as a whole: Libraries from fractions with low cell numbers were prepared with the SMART-Seq v4 Ultra Low Input RNA kit. Two healthy male donors made up the cohort, one aged 18 to 30 years and the other aged 30 to 40 years. Blood samples were taken at several timepoints before and after primary and secondary immunization, and bulk PBMC replicates and cell subsets were isolated. To follow T-cell clones before and after primary and booster YFV17D yellow fever vaccination, bulk TCR alpha and beta repertoires were sequenced over time.

Study-wide conclusions, independent of this receptor: Most clones expanded after primary vaccination were re-detected after the booster (96% of CD4 and around 88% of CD8), suggesting broad memory maintenance. Because abundant contaminating clonotypes from the bulk population could be contained in FACS-sorted repertoires, computational filtering was required. A small share of clonotypes occurred in both CD4 and CD8 compartments, likely arising from convergent recombination. Compared with the primary T-cell response, the secondary T-cell response was weaker but faster, peaking on day 5 rather than day 15. Because only two donors were included in the study, the extent to which the findings can be generalized is limited.

This sample was sequenced with an Illumina NovaSeq 6000. TCR cDNA was made using 5'RACE template switching, a step that added a universal primer site and unique molecular identifiers. cDNA synthesis was primed from both the TCR alpha and TCR beta constant segments. Two PCR steps were used to amplify libraries, with sample barcodes and sequencing adapters being added in the second step. Libraries were sequenced on Illumina HiSeq 2500 (2x100 bp) or NovaSeq (2x150 bp). As for how the authors treated the data: MIGEC was used to demultiplex reads and collapse the reads into UMI consensus sequences, and MiXCR was used for V(D)J alignment. Using edgeR on replicate PBMC samples, clonotypes were called vaccine-responding if FDR was below 0.01 and the log2 fold change was above 5 up to day 15. Bulk clonotypes were assigned CD4 or CD8 identity according to which sequenced CD4 or CD8 repertoire held them at higher abundance. TCRdb ran its own pipeline on the public reads, namely fastp trimming at Q25 and MiXCR clone calling, and kept in-frame beta chains. Each CDR3 protein appears once, grouped with its most common genes and DNA. V and J calls and clone size were set by TCRdb, not the authors. In this sample the table shows about 310,000 distinct CDR3 sequences, around 4% of which occur a single time. 23% of the sample is taken by the ten largest.

Spanning cysteine to phenylalanine, the CDR3 consists of 15 amino acids. The retained sequence is limited to the CDR3, 45 bases, with the frame set at the first base. V trim: 5 bases; J trim: 4 bases; unmatched bases: 10. The treatment or condition label, as the study defines it: live attenuated yellow fever vaccine strain. Two biological replicates of bulk PBMCs were collected at each blood-draw timepoint. A standard Ficoll-Paque protocol was used to isolate PBMCs from peripheral blood. RNA was extracted with TriZol from bulk PBMCs, CD4 and CD8 fractions, and dextramer-positive and dextramer-negative fractions.

This receptor chain uses TRBV12-3 or TRBV12-4 and TRBJ1-2; 7 central bases correspond to TRBD1. The receptor was isolated from a young man who received the YFV17D yellow fever vaccine. The sequenced sample was PBMCs, obtained on the day of the yellow fever booster vaccination. In nucleotides, the sequence is TGTGCCAGCAGTCAACAGGGGAAGGGGTCCTATGGCTACACCTTC. The encoded protein is CASSQQGKGSYGYTF.